The clone carrying this T cell receptor beta chain was counted once. This sample is drawn from a study of blood T cell repertoires in COVID-19. TCRdb's copy holds only in-frame clones and misses some; the assay was immunoSEQ multiplex PCR. The sample has approximately 190,000 clones; less than 90% are singletons. Trimming took 5 bases from V and 5 from J; bases not matched to a gene: 11. Germline loops: CDR1 SGHAT, CDR2 FQNNGV. The CDR3 spans 16 residues. This TCR was sampled from a woman aged 40 to 50 with acute or convalescent COVID-19. The chain recombines TRBV11-2 with TRBJ2-3; 9 nucleotides align to TRBD2. Sequencing input: peripheral blood. CDR3 DNA sequence: TGTGCCAGCAGCCAGGCGGGGGGGGTTGGGATAGATACGCAGTATTTT. Its protein is CASSQAGGVGIDTQYF.